This passage covers 31 T cell receptor beta chains from one sample sequenced in a study of graft-versus-host responses after intestinal transplantation. Antigens for these TCRs are unknown. Produced via immunoSEQ multiplex PCR; TCRdb's table is partial and in-frame only. The table has tens of thousands of clones, roughly 93% seen once. The source was unstimulated CD8+ T cells sorted from spleen or lymph node cells, collected before transplant. These receptors were collected from a human donor who was the organ donor for an intestinal transplant.

In this sample, this clone turned up once. The rearrangement joins TRBV27 to TRBJ2-1; the match to TRBD2 covers 8 bases. With 6 bases clipped from V and 1 base from J, the junction kept 8 bases outside the gene matches. Germline values: CDR1 MNHEY, CDR2 SMNVEV (reference sequence). The CDR3 is 16 amino acids. The CDR3 protein is CASSATLADSYNEQFF. CDR3 DNA: TGTGCCAGCAGCGCTACACTAGCGGATTCCTACAATGAGCAGTTCTTC.

The CDR3 region is CASSRRENTEAFF. CDR3 DNA: TGTGCCAGCAGCCGCAGGGAAAACACTGAAGCTTTCTTT. J is TRBJ1-1 and V is TRBV5-4; maybe TRBD1 (5 bases). The CDR3 covers 13 residues. V gave up 4 bases and J gave up 2 bases, with 9 bases separating them. The germline V gene encodes CDR1 SGHNT and CDR2 YYREEE (reference sequence).

The rearrangement joins TRBV27 to TRBJ2-3, with TRBD2 identical over 8 bases. CDR3 length: 15 amino acids. Germline-derived CDR1 and CDR2 are MNHEY and SMNVEV (reference sequence). With V trimmed by 5 bases and J by 2 bases, 6 bases remained unmatched. The CDR3 bases are TGTGCCAGCAGTCCAAGCGGGAGTTCCACAGATACGCAGTATTTT. It encodes CASSPSGSSTDTQYF.

V usage is TRBV28 and J usage is TRBJ1-5, with D possibly TRBD1 on 5 matching bases. CDR3 length equals 15 residues. With 6 bases removed from V and 0 bases from J, the gap between germline ends came to 12 bases. Germline V gene sequence: CDR1 MDHEN, CDR2 SYDVKM. As DNA, the CDR3 is TGTGCCAGCAGACTTGACAGTGATAGCAATCAGCCCCAGCATTTT. It is translated as CASRLDSDSNQPQHF.

This chain uses TRBV11-2 with TRBJ2-6, with D possibly matching TRBD1 (6 bases). Germline loops: CDR1 SGHAT, CDR2 FQNNGV. V lost 0 bases and J lost 3, with 15 bases in between. There are 18 residues in the CDR3. The CDR3 sequence is CASSLDFAGVDGANVLTF. The CDR3 DNA follows: TGTGCCAGCAGCTTAGATTTTGCAGGGGTGGATGGGGCCAACGTCCTGACTTTC. Full variable domain (remainder filled in from reference TRBV11-2 and TRBJ2-6): EAGVAQSPRYKIIEKRQSVAFWCNPISGHATLYWYQQILGQGPKLLIQFQNNGVVDDSQLPKDRFSAERLKGVDSTLKIQPAKLEDSAVYLCASSLDFAGVDGANVLTFGAGSRLTVL.

The rearrangement links TRBV6-5 to TRBJ2-7; D is perhaps TRBD2 (5 bases). V lost 4 bases to trimming and J lost 3 bases, with 13 bases between them. Germline V gives CDR1 MNHEY, CDR2 SVGAGI. The CDR3 consists of 14 residues. In DNA form, the CDR3 reads TGTGCCAGCAGTTTCTCTAGCCCGATCTACGAGCAGTACTTC. Encoded protein: CASSFSSPIYEQYF.

The rearrangement links TRBV19 to TRBJ2-7, with 8 bases aligning to TRBD1. V lost 7 bases to trimming and J lost 2 bases; unmatched junction nucleotides: 4. There are 13 residues in the CDR3. Germline V gene data show CDR1 as LNHDA and CDR2 as SQIVND (reference sequence). The CDR3 loop reads CASIGQGPYEQYF. The DNA of the CDR3 is TGTGCCAGTATCGGACAGGGTCCCTACGAGCAGTACTTC.

The CDR3 DNA sequence: TGTGCCAGTAGTATATGGGGGTTAGCGGGAGGGGATAACAATGAGCAGTTCTTC. It codes for CASSIWGLAGGDNNEQFF. J is TRBJ2-1 and V is TRBV19, with TRBD2 identical over 11 bases. The CDR3 spans 18 residues. Looked up from germline, CDR1 is LNHDA and CDR2 is SQIVND (reference sequence). The trim removed 2 bases at V and 5 bases at J, leaving 11 bases unmatched.

The V call is TRBV25-1, the J call TRBJ2-1; a possible D gene is TRBD1 (5 bases). This CDR3 contains 14 residues. With 6 bases removed from V and 0 bases from J, the gap between germline ends came to 9 bases. CDR1 and CDR2 (germline): MGHDK, SYGVNS. CDR3 region: CASRAGNSYNEQFF. CDR3 DNA: TGTGCCAGCAGGGCAGGGAACTCCTACAATGAGCAGTTCTTC.

The V gene is TRBV4-3, the J gene TRBJ2-1; D perhaps matches TRBD1 (6 bases). Trimming stripped 0 bases from V and 0 bases from J, with 12 bases between. Germline V gene data show CDR1 as LGHNA and CDR2 as YSLEER. CDR3 length: 17 amino acids. Written as DNA, the CDR3 is TGCGCCAGCAGCCAAGAAAGCGGCAGGGGCTCCTACAATGAGCAGTTCTTC. This sequence encodes CASSQESGRGSYNEQFF.

The rearrangement links TRBV5-1 to TRBJ2-7; D is uncertain. The germline gives CDR1 SGHRS, CDR2 YFSETQ. Trimming pared 3 bases from V and 4 bases from J, leaving 8 bases between. CDR3 length: 12 residues. The CDR3 reads CASSSSLYEQYF. In DNA, the CDR3 is TGCGCCAGCAGCTCCTCCCTATACGAGCAGTACTTC.

The chain has TRBV7-6 and TRBJ2-7; D is uncertain. Trimming stripped 0 bases from V and 3 bases from J, with 9 bases between. Per germline, CDR1 SGHVS and CDR2 FNYEAQ. CDR3 size: 14 residues. This CDR3 is CASSLASLGYEQYF. The CDR3 nucleotides are TGTGCCAGCAGCTTAGCGAGCTTAGGCTACGAGCAGTACTTC. The whole variable domain, remainder taken from reference TRBV7-6 and TRBJ2-7, is GAGVSQSPRYKVTKRGQDVALRCDPISGHVSLYWYRQALGQGPEFLTYFNYEAQQDKSGLPNDRFSAERPEGSISTLTIQRTEQRDSAMYRCASSLASLGYEQYFGPGTRLTVT.

V and J are TRBV18 and TRBJ2-1, with D perhaps TRBD2 (6 bases). Per germline, CDR1 KGHSH and CDR2 LQKENI. The CDR3 loop spans 15 amino acids. The V end lost 6 bases, the J end lost 2 bases, and 14 bases lay between the germline ends. This CDR3 reads CASSEWEATYNEQFF. Written as DNA, the CDR3 is TGTGCCAGCTCCGAGTGGGAGGCTACCTACAATGAGCAGTTCTTC.

The J gene is TRBJ2-3, the V gene TRBV4-1; 7 bases line up with TRBD2. Looked up from germline, CDR1 is MGHRA and CDR2 is YSYEKL. This CDR3 contains 15 residues. V lost 4 bases to trimming and J lost 7 bases; unmatched junction nucleotides: 11. DNA of the CDR3: TGCGCCAGCAGCCCCACCCAGCGGGAATTGAATACGCAGTATTTT. It is translated as CASSPTQRELNTQYF.

This clone was observed a few times. The gene calls are TRBV5-4 and TRBJ2-1; tentatively, D is TRBD1 or TRBD2 (6 bases each). There are 17 residues in the CDR3. V lost 4 bases to trimming and J lost 3 bases, with 20 bases between them. Germline loops: CDR1 SGHNT, CDR2 YYREEE (reference sequence). The CDR3 spells CASSPGQTSFFYNEQFF. CDR3 nucleotides: TGTGCCAGCAGCCCTGGACAGACTAGTTTTTTCTACAATGAGCAGTTCTTC.

The chain employs TRBV6-1 and TRBJ1-1; D is undetermined. The CDR3 consists of 13 residues. Trimming took 1 base from V and 3 from J, leaving 6 bases between them. CDR1 is MNHNS and CDR2 is SASEGT in the germline V gene. DNA of the CDR3: TGTGCCAGCAGTGAAGGACGGTACACTGAAGCTTTCTTT. This encodes CASSEGRYTEAFF.

The CDR3 bases are TGTGCCAGCAGCGTAGAGGACAGGGACACTGAAGCTTTCTTT. This translates into CASSVEDRDTEAFF. V is TRBV9 and J is TRBJ1-1; 8 bases fit TRBD1. Trimming cost V 0 bases and J 3 bases; bases outside gene matches: 1. Germline CDR1 is SGDLS and CDR2 is YYNGEE. The CDR3 is 14 amino acids.

This chain connects TRBV19 to TRBJ2-7, with D possibly TRBD1 on 5 matching bases. The CDR3 runs to 14 residues. Germline V lookup: CDR1 LNHDA, CDR2 SQIVND (reference sequence). The ends were cut back, 1 base at V and 2 bases at J, with 9 bases in the middle. The CDR3 DNA reads TGTGCCAGTAGTATAGGACAGCGAGCCTACGAGCAGTACTTC. It encodes CASSIGQRAYEQYF. Combining the CDR3 with reference TRBV19 and TRBJ2-7 gives the whole variable domain DGGITQSPKYLFRKEGQNVTLSCEQNLNHDAMYWYRQDPGQGLRLIYYSQIVNDFQKGDIAEGYSVSREKKESFPLTVTSAQKNPTAFYLCASSIGQRAYEQYFGPGTRLTVT.

CDR3 in amino acids: CASSVGGTGQETQYF. For the CDR3, the DNA is TGTGCCAGCAGCGTAGGTGGGACGGGACAAGAGACCCAGTACTTC. The gene calls are TRBV9 and TRBJ2-5; perhaps D is TRBD1 or TRBD2 (5 bases each). V gave up 0 bases and J gave up 2 bases, with 11 bases separating them. Germline V CDR1 and CDR2: SGDLS, YYNGEE. This CDR3 has 15 residues.

This rearrangement joins TRBV5-4 to TRBJ2-7; D might be TRBD2 (5 bases). The V gene's germline CDR1 is SGHNT and CDR2 YYREEE (reference sequence). Between the trimmed V and J ends, which lost 1 base and 6 bases, there was a span of 5 bases. The length of the CDR3 is 11 residues. The DNA for the CDR3 is TGTGCCAGCAGCTTGCGGGGCGAGCAGTACTTC. This encodes CASSLRGEQYF. Based on the CDR3 plus reference TRBV5-4 and TRBJ2-7, the full variable domain is ETGVTQSPTHLIKTRGQQVTLRCSSQSGHNTVSWYQQALGQGPQFIFQYYREEENGRGNFPPRFSGLQFPNYSSELNVNALELDDSALYLCASSLRGEQYFGPGTRLTVT.

The chain uses TRBV4-2 and TRBJ2-7, with 11 bases that match TRBD1. Trimming at V came to 4 bases and at J to 6 bases, leaving 8 bases not matched to a gene. Germline assignment: CDR1 LGHNA and CDR2 YNFKEQ. The CDR3 loop spans 15 amino acids. CDR3 sequence (DNA): TGTGCCAGCAGCCGGGGACAGGGGGTAGATGGCGAGCAGTACTTC. The encoded protein is CASSRGQGVDGEQYF.

The chain uses TRBV4-1 and TRBJ2-7, with TRBD1 matching over 7 bases. The germline V gene encodes CDR1 MGHRA and CDR2 YSYEKL. The CDR3 has 14 amino acids. V lost 3 bases and J lost 3; bases outside the gene matches: 5. CDR3 DNA sequence: TGCGCCAGCAGCCACGGGACAGCTTACTACGAGCAGTACTTC. Amino acid sequence: CASSHGTAYYEQYF.

This sequence joins TRBV5-5 and TRBJ1-1; unclear D gene. Germline V gene sequence: CDR1 SGHKS, CDR2 YYEKEE (reference sequence). This CDR3 spans 14 amino acids. V was shortened by 0 bases and J by 0 bases, with 6 bases between the two germline ends. CDR3 sequence reads: CASSLAQMNTEAFF. CDR3 bases: TGTGCCAGCAGCTTGGCGCAGATGAACACTGAAGCTTTCTTT.

The rearrangement joins TRBV4-3 to TRBJ2-3, with 9 bases matching TRBD1. The germline gives CDR1 LGHNA, CDR2 YSLEER. This CDR3 has 15 amino acids. Losses at the gene ends were 1 base for V and 5 bases for J; bases not matched to a gene: 4. The CDR3, as DNA: TGCGCCAGCAGCCAAGCAACAGGGGGCGAAGATACGCAGTATTTT. Translation: CASSQATGGEDTQYF.

The CDR3 is CASSPTGYNEQFF. CDR3 nucleotides: TGTGCCAGCTCCCCGACAGGATACAATGAGCAGTTCTTC. The chain recombines TRBV6-5 with TRBJ2-1; D might be TRBD1 (6 bases). The CDR3 loop spans 13 amino acids. V was shortened by 8 bases and J by 4 bases, with 12 bases between the two germline ends. Per germline, CDR1 MNHEY and CDR2 SVGAGI.

The sample holds one count of this clone. The junction shows a germline mismatch at one end, possibly a read error. The CDR3 sequence is CASSQDHRGRNQPQHF. CDR3 coding DNA: TGCGCCAGCAGCCAAGATCACAGGGGGCGCAACCAGCCCCAGCATTTT. The J gene is TRBJ1-5, the V gene TRBV4-3; 9 nucleotides match TRBD1. The V gene's germline CDR1 is LGHNA and CDR2 YSLEER. This CDR3 is 16 amino acids long.

The rearrangement joins TRBV5-5 to TRBJ1-2; D unclear. The CDR3 is 12 amino acids. Germline CDR1 SGHKS, CDR2 YYEKEE (reference sequence). Trimming cost V 0 bases and J 5 bases, with 5 bases left between them. The CDR3 region has the DNA TGTGCCAGCAGCTTGGCCATTTATGGCTACACCTTC. It specifies CASSLAIYGYTF.

The chain employs TRBV10-3 and TRBJ2-7; D is ambiguous. V lost 1 base, J lost 1 base, and 17 bases lay in between. The CDR3 is 17 amino acids. Germline V lookup: CDR1 ENHRY, CDR2 SYGVKD. In DNA form, the CDR3 reads TGTGCCATCAGTGAGTTTAAGGGTCTATTGCCGTCCTACGAGCAGTACTTC. Its translation: CAISEFKGLLPSYEQYF.

The chain has TRBV28 and TRBJ1-5; 10 nucleotides align to TRBD1. Germline V gene data show CDR1 as MDHEN and CDR2 as SYDVKM. The length of the CDR3 is 12 residues. Trimming cost V 7 bases and J 7 bases; bases outside gene matches: 1. For the CDR3, the DNA is TGTGCCAGCAAGACAGGGGGCCAGCCCCAGCATTTT. Translation gives CASKTGGQPQHF.

The V gene is TRBV11-2, the J gene TRBJ1-4; 8 bases map to TRBD1. CDR1 and CDR2 from the germline V gene are SGHAT and FQNNGV. The CDR3 covers 16 residues. Trimming removed 4 bases from V and 3 bases from J; junction bases left unmatched: 7. CDR3 loop: CASSSPWDRSNEKLFF. CDR3 nucleotides: TGTGCCAGCAGCTCCCCCTGGGACAGGTCTAATGAAAAACTGTTTTTT.

The genes are TRBV5-4 and TRBJ2-7, with TRBD2 as a possible D gene (6 bases). V lost 4 bases and J 4 bases, leaving 15 bases between the germline ends. Germline values: CDR1 SGHNT, CDR2 YYREEE (reference sequence). CDR3 length: 14 amino acids. The CDR3 spells CASSQGPGRYEQYF. The DNA of the CDR3 is TGTGCCAGCAGCCAAGGCCCTGGGAGGTACGAGCAGTACTTC.